The 17 T cell receptor beta chains listed next were all sequenced from one sample in a study of read filtering for tumor transcriptome and immune sequencing. This library used approximately 390 ng RNA and molecular barcoded adaptors spanning alpha/delta and beta/gamma chains. TCRdb re-called the reads through MiXCR, storing one row per CDR3 protein. The sample lists roughly 90,000 distinct CDR3 sequences; roughly 21% were seen once. The sample consisted of a population of CD138-negative cells sorted from bone marrow. These receptors all stem from a donor aged 40 or older with multiple myeloma.

This clonotype was seen at least ten times. The chain has TRBV5-1 and TRBJ1-2, with D possibly TRBD1 on 6 matching bases. V lost 7 bases and J 6 bases, leaving 16 bases between the germline ends. Germline V lookup: CDR1 SGHRS, CDR2 YFSETQ. This CDR3 region has 13 residues. The CDR3 spells CASARGGADGYTF. The CDR3, as DNA: TGCGCCAGCGCGAGGGGGGGCGCAGATGGCTACACCTTC.

The chain combines TRBV3-1 with TRBJ2-3, with 7 bases aligning to TRBD1. The CDR3 contains 13 residues. CDR1 LGHDT and CDR2 YNNKEL come from the germline V gene (reference sequence). CDR3 sequence reads: CACRRGRSDTQYF. The CDR3 nucleotides are TGTGCTTGTCGAAGGGGGCGCTCAGATACGCAGTATTTT.

In its sample, this clonotype was seen a few times. The rearrangement uses TRBV11-2 and TRBJ1-2, with 10 bases fitting TRBD1. Germline CDR1 reads SGHAT; CDR2 reads FQNNGV. The junction had 7 bases not matched to a gene; V was cut back by 6 bases and J by 6 bases. There are 14 residues in the CDR3. CDR3 amino acids: CASSNGQGGDGYTF. In DNA, the CDR3 is TGTGCCAGCAGTAATGGACAGGGGGGCGATGGCTACACCTTC. Based on the CDR3 plus reference TRBV11-2 and TRBJ1-2, the full variable domain is EAGVAQSPRYKIIEKRQSVAFWCNPISGHATLYWYQQILGQGPKLLIQFQNNGVVDDSQLPKDRFSAERLKGVDSTLKIQPAKLEDSAVYLCASSNGQGGDGYTFGSGTRLTVV.

This clonotype showed up many times. The chain is built from TRBV6-6 and TRBJ2-7, with D possibly being TRBD2 (5 bases). Germline values: CDR1 MNHNY, CDR2 SVGAGI (reference sequence). The CDR3 is 13 residues long. The V end lost 4 bases, the J end lost 2 bases, and 9 bases lay between the germline ends. CDR3 sequence (DNA): TGTGCCAGCAGTTCCCGGGATGCCTACGAGCAGTACTTC. The encoded protein is CASSSRDAYEQYF.

Turning to this clonotype: This may arise from a read error, as a much more abundant clone is one base away. The V gene is TRBV28, the J gene TRBJ1-2; D not resolved. Germline V gene sequence: CDR1 MDHEN, CDR2 SYDVKM. Trimming cost V 6 bases and J 6 bases, with 5 bases left between them. The CDR3 contains 10 residues. In nucleotides, the CDR3 is TGTGCCAGCAGCAACCATGGCTACACCTTC. It is translated as CASSNHGYTF.

This clonotype was counted at least ten times. This rearrangement joins TRBV5-1 to TRBJ2-1; a weak D match, TRBD2 (7 bases). Germline V gives CDR1 SGHRS, CDR2 YFSETQ. Trimming took 4 bases from V and 9 from J, leaving 11 bases between them. The length of the CDR3 is 12 residues. CDR3 DNA sequence: TGCGCCAGCAGCGGGGGGGCCGTTGAGCAGTTCTTC. It codes for CASSGGAVEQFF.

Comments on this clonotype: A much larger clone sits a single nucleotide away, making a read error possible. The chain carries TRBV28 and TRBJ2-3, with 7 bases lining up with TRBD2. The V gene's germline CDR1 is MDHEN and CDR2 SYDVKM. CDR3 size: 14 residues. In nucleotides, the CDR3 is TGTGCCGGCAGTGAGACTAGCCTAAGGGATACGCAGTATTTT. Translated, it gives CAGSETSLRDTQYF.

Worth noting for this clonotype: A much larger clone sits a single nucleotide away, making a read error possible. The J gene is TRBJ1-5, the V gene TRBV29-1; the D gene is possibly TRBD1 (5 bases). Germline CDR1 is SQVTM and CDR2 is ANQGSEA. This CDR3 region has 13 residues. V shed 5 bases and J shed 4 bases, with 12 bases lying between them. The CDR3 reads CSVRGGENQPQHF. CDR3 bases: TGCAGCGTTCGGGGGGGGGAGAATCAGCCCCAGCATTTT.

About this clonotype itself: A much larger clonotype is one base distant, so this may be a read error. Since the CDR3 does not end with the conserved phenylalanine or tryptophan, this likely comes from a read error. The V call is TRBV5-4, the J call TRBJ2-1; 9 bases are a match to TRBD1. This CDR3 has 19 residues. Germline values: CDR1 SGHNT, CDR2 YYREEE (reference sequence). This CDR3 is CASSQAGTGYRAGYNEQFL. CDR3 DNA sequence: TGCGCCAGCAGCCAAGCCGGGACAGGGTACCGGGCTGGGTACAATGAGCAGTTCTTA.

This clonotype was picked up many times. The chain uses TRBV7-2 and TRBJ2-3; 8 nucleotides line up with TRBD2. Trimming at V came to 3 bases and at J to 1 base, leaving 3 bases not matched to a gene. The length of the CDR3 is 15 residues. Per germline, CDR1 SGHTA and CDR2 FQGNSA. This CDR3 reads CASSFGGVGTDTQYF. The CDR3 nucleotides are TGTGCCAGCAGCTTCGGGGGGGTGGGCACAGATACGCAGTATTTT.

J is TRBJ2-5 and V is TRBV27; 7 bases are shared with TRBD2. V lost 6 bases and J lost 0; bases outside the gene matches: 7. The CDR3 consists of 15 residues. CDR1 is MNHEY and CDR2 is SMNVEV in the germline V gene (reference sequence). The CDR3 sequence is CASRSRRGYQETQYF. The CDR3 region has the DNA TGTGCCAGCAGAAGTAGGCGGGGGTACCAAGAGACCCAGTACTTC.

This chain uses TRBV7-3 with TRBJ2-1, with D possibly matching TRBD2 (6 bases). V lost 0 bases and J lost 6, with 12 bases in between. This CDR3 is 15 amino acids long. The V gene's germline CDR1 is SGHTA and CDR2 FQGTGA. CDR3 protein: CASSLTGPGGNEQFF. As DNA, the CDR3 is TGTGCCAGCAGCTTAACGGGCCCCGGGGGCAATGAGCAGTTCTTC.

In this sample, this clonotype turned up many times. The V and J genes are TRBV20-1 and TRBJ2-7; D is unclear. From germline, CDR1 is DFQATT and CDR2 SNEGSKA (reference sequence). The CDR3 is 13 amino acids. Between the trimmed V and J ends, which lost 1 base and 0 bases, there was a span of 7 bases. CDR3 amino acids: CSARGASSYEQYF. The CDR3 DNA reads TGCAGTGCTAGAGGCGCGAGCTCCTACGAGCAGTACTTC.

This clonotype appeared many times. The chain carries TRBV10-2 and TRBJ2-2; D unclear. This CDR3 has 14 residues. Germline assignment: CDR1 WSHSY and CDR2 SAAADI. V gave up 6 bases and J gave up 4 bases, with 12 bases separating them. The CDR3 reads CASSRQGFTGELFF. The CDR3 nucleotides are TGCGCCAGCAGCCGACAAGGATTCACCGGGGAGCTGTTTTTT.

There are a few counts of this clonotype. The chain employs TRBV5-1 and TRBJ2-3; 8 positions agree with TRBD2. V dropped 1 base and J dropped 2; count of bases not matched to a gene: 3. This CDR3 has 15 amino acids. In germline, CDR1 is SGHRS, CDR2 YFSETQ. CDR3 bases: TGCGCCAGCAGCTTGTTGCGGGGGGACACAGATACGCAGTATTTT. It specifies CASSLLRGDTDTQYF.

A remark on this clonotype: The final CDR3 position lacks the conserved phenylalanine or tryptophan, pointing to a likely read error. The chain links TRBV6-6 to TRBJ2-7, with TRBD1 matching 7 bases. The CDR3 has 12 amino acids. Germline loops: CDR1 MNHNY, CDR2 SVGAGI (reference sequence). V gave up 6 bases and J gave up 2 bases; unmatched junction bases: 1. CDR3 residues: CASSQGAYEQYL. In DNA form, the CDR3 reads TGTGCCAGCAGCCAGGGGGCCTACGAGCAGTACCTC.

This clonotype has just a few counts. CDR3 sequence reads: CASSQDGRLGGLDGYTF. For the CDR3, the DNA is TGCGCCAGCAGCCAAGATGGGAGGTTGGGGGGACTTGACGGCTACACCTTC. The chain employs TRBV4-1 and TRBJ1-2; D may be TRBD1 (5 bases). Germline assignment: CDR1 MGHRA and CDR2 YSYEKL. Deletions cut 0 bases from V and 8 bases from J, with 22 bases between. The CDR3 length is 17 residues.